Presented here are 21 T cell receptor beta chains from one specimen sequenced in a study of T cells in Graves' hyperthyroidism and ophthalmopathy (dated by TCRdb to between 2019 and 2020). The method was multiplex PCR. The sample was run on an Illumina HiSeq 2000. Amplification of TCR beta CDR3 regions was carried out from RNA transcripts. For the first round of RT-PCR on the TCR CDR3, the HTBI primer set was used together with the Qiagen OneStep RT-PCR kit. TCRdb took the public reads, trimmed them with fastp at Q25, ran MiXCR for clone calling and kept in-frame beta chains. Identical CDR3 proteins give one entry, which carries the most common genes and DNA. The sample has approximately 400,000 distinct CDR3 sequences on record, approximately 14% of them singletons. The leading ten clones occupy 28% of the sample. Sequenced: blood. Receptors were obtained from a woman aged 18-30 years with Graves' hyperthyroidism that later progressed to Graves' ophthalmopathy.

This clonotype was recorded many times. The rearrangement links TRBV20-1 to TRBJ2-2; 7 nucleotides line up with TRBD1. Trimming at V came to 0 bases and at J to 1 base, leaving 5 bases not matched to a gene. The germline V gene has CDR1 DFQATT and CDR2 SNEGSKA (reference sequence). This CDR3 is built from 16 residues. This chain's CDR3 is CSARDSGTVNTGELFF. CDR3 DNA sequence: TGCAGTGCTAGAGATTCCGGGACAGTGAACACCGGGGAGCTGTTTTTT.

At least ten counts were recorded for this clonotype. The rearrangement joins TRBV28 to TRBJ2-3, with D possibly matching TRBD2 (5 bases). The V gene's germline CDR1 is MDHEN and CDR2 SYDVKM. The CDR3 contains 15 residues. The ends were cut back, 6 bases at V and 5 bases at J, with 18 bases in the middle. This CDR3 is CASSFPGINRDTQYF. CDR3 bases: TGTGCCAGCAGCTTCCCCGGGATAAATCGAGATACGCAGTATTTT.

The chain has TRBV2 and TRBJ2-3; D might be TRBD2 (6 bases). Trimming took 6 bases from V and 2 from J, leaving 9 bases between them. The germline V gene encodes CDR1 SNHLY and CDR2 FYNNEI. The CDR3 has 13 amino acids. In DNA form, the CDR3 reads TGTGCCAGCAGAGGGACTTACACAGATACGCAGTATTTT. It encodes CASRGTYTDTQYF.

This clonotype was picked up many times. This rearrangement joins TRBV3-1 to TRBJ2-3; 8 nucleotides agree with TRBD1. This CDR3 has 14 residues. Germline assignment: CDR1 LGHDT and CDR2 YNNKEL (reference sequence). The V segment lost 1 base and the J segment 4 bases; nucleotides outside the gene matches: 1. CDR3 sequence (DNA): TGTGCCAGCAGCCAAGGGGGACAGGCAGATACGCAGTATTTT. Translating it yields CASSQGGQADTQYF.

This chain connects TRBV6-1 to TRBJ2-1; 9 bases match TRBD2. V shed 10 bases and J 9 bases; nucleotides not matched to a gene: 16. In germline, CDR1 is MNHNS, CDR2 SASEGT. This CDR3 has 15 residues. The chain's CDR3 is CATTVLAGRLGEQFF. For the CDR3, the DNA is TGTGCCACGACGGTGCTAGCGGGAAGGTTGGGTGAGCAGTTCTTC.

This clonotype has just a few counts. This CDR3 reads CATSRDLSGTTYEQYF. The CDR3 DNA is TGTGCCACCAGCAGAGATCTTAGCGGGACGACCTACGAGCAGTACTTC. V gene TRBV15 combines with J gene TRBJ2-7; 8 bases fit TRBD2. Trimming removed 0 bases from V and 2 bases from J; junction bases left unmatched: 6. This CDR3 region has 16 residues. Germline V gives CDR1 LNHNV, CDR2 YYDKDF (reference sequence).

Many counts were recorded for this clonotype. The chain carries TRBV2 and TRBJ2-7; 12 bases line up with TRBD2. Germline assignment: CDR1 SNHLY and CDR2 FYNNEI. Germline trimming cut 7 bases from V and 2 bases from J; bases unmatched to any gene: 12. The CDR3 contains 17 residues. CDR3 DNA sequence: TGTGCCAGCACCAATACCGGGACTAGCGGGTCTCCCTACGAGCAGTACTTC. Protein product: CASTNTGTSGSPYEQYF.

This clonotype was observed a few times. V usage is TRBV19 and J usage is TRBJ2-7, with D possibly being TRBD1 (6 bases). The CDR3 consists of 13 residues. The V end was cut by 4 bases, the J end by 3 bases, with 10 bases between. CDR1 and CDR2 (germline): LNHDA, SQIVND (reference sequence). The CDR3 DNA sequence: TGTGCCAGTAGTAAAACAGGGATCTACGAGCAGTACTTC. Its protein is CASSKTGIYEQYF.

This clonotype was picked up many times. The chain couples TRBV20-1 to TRBJ2-7, with D tentatively TRBD1 (5 bases). The CDR3 is 14 amino acids. Deletions cut 2 bases from V and 2 bases from J, with 13 bases between. CDR1 and CDR2 (germline): DFQATT, SNEGSKA (reference sequence). CDR3 protein: CSARQGPRPYEQYF. The CDR3 DNA is TGCAGTGCTAGACAGGGCCCCCGACCCTACGAGCAGTACTTC.

This clonotype was seen at least ten times. In nucleotides, the CDR3 is TGTGCCACCCCCCTCGCGCTTAATTCACCCCTCCACTTT. It is translated as CATPLALNSPLHF. The J gene is TRBJ1-6, the V gene TRBV11-3; D remains ambiguous. Germline V lookup: CDR1 SGHNT, CDR2 YENEEA. The CDR3 totals 13 residues. Trimming took off 10 bases at V and 6 bases at J, with 13 bases between the two ends.

Ten or more counts support this clonotype. The V gene is TRBV20-1, the J gene TRBJ2-1, with TRBD1 identical over 7 bases. V was clipped by 0 bases and J by 10 bases; unmatched bases: 12. This CDR3 is built from 15 residues. In germline, CDR1 is DFQATT, CDR2 SNEGSKA (reference sequence). The CDR3 is CSARERGQLTMEQFF. The CDR3 bases are TGCAGTGCTAGAGAAAGGGGACAGCTTACAATGGAGCAGTTCTTC.

The rearrangement links TRBV7-9 to TRBJ1-2; no clear D. The V gene's germline CDR1 is SEHNR and CDR2 FQNEAQ (reference sequence). V was cut by 1 base and J by 4 bases, with 13 bases left in between. The CDR3 is 15 residues long. CDR3 region: CASSLGHGSRYGYTF. The CDR3 bases are TGTGCCAGCAGCTTAGGACATGGGAGTCGCTATGGCTACACCTTC.

This clonotype has a count of ten or more. The CDR3 DNA sequence: TGTGCCAGCAGCCCCGAAGCGGGAGTAATAGAGACCCAGTACTTC. The encoded protein is CASSPEAGVIETQYF. This chain connects TRBV7-8 to TRBJ2-5, with 8 bases matching TRBD2. The CDR3 totals 15 residues. Trimming at V came to 5 bases and at J to 4 bases, leaving 9 bases not matched to a gene. Per germline, CDR1 SGHVS and CDR2 FQNEAQ.

This clonotype was observed at least ten times. J is TRBJ2-1 and V is TRBV11-3; weak D call: TRBD1 (6 bases). Germline assignment: CDR1 SGHNT and CDR2 YENEEA. With 8 bases removed from V and 6 bases from J, the gap between germline ends came to 14 bases. The CDR3 is 13 amino acids. Here the CDR3 reads CASSDRIFNEQFF. The CDR3, as DNA: TGTGCCAGCTCGGACAGAATCTTCAATGAGCAGTTCTTC.

The chain combines TRBV5-1 with TRBJ2-5; 14 nucleotides align to TRBD2. Germline values: CDR1 SGHRS, CDR2 YFSETQ. The CDR3 is made up of 19 amino acids. Trimming at V came to 4 bases and at J to 4 bases, leaving 15 bases not matched to a gene. CDR3 DNA: TGCGCCAGCAGCGTACCGGGACTAGCGGGAGTAACCTTTGGAGAGACCCAGTACTTC. The encoded protein is CASSVPGLAGVTFGETQYF.

This chain links TRBV5-1 with TRBJ2-2; 9 positions match TRBD1. The CDR3 is 15 amino acids. V lost 5 bases and J lost 2; bases outside the gene matches: 4. Germline lookup yields CDR1 SGHRS and CDR2 YFSETQ. Written as DNA, the CDR3 is TGCGCCAGCAGATTGACAGGGGGAAACACCGGGGAGCTGTTTTTT. It codes for CASRLTGGNTGELFF.

The chain has TRBV14 and TRBJ2-3; 7 bases align to TRBD2. V shed 4 bases and J 4 bases; nucleotides not matched to a gene: 8. The CDR3 sequence is 15 residues long. Germline CDR1 and CDR2: SGHDN and FVKESK. CDR3 DNA: TGTGCCAGCAGCCCGACTAGCAGGTTCGCAGATACGCAGTATTTT. Its protein is CASSPTSRFADTQYF.

This clonotype has more than one count but fewer than ten. A read error is possible here, since a much larger clone lies one base away. The chain joins TRBV13 to TRBJ1-1, with D unclear. The CDR3 contains 14 residues. From germline, CDR1 is PRHDT and CDR2 FYEKMQ (reference sequence). The DNA for the CDR3 is TGTGCCAGCAGCTCTGACGGAATGAACACTGGAGCTTTCTTT. Protein: CASSSDGMNTGAFF.

The table lists this clonotype with many counts. V is TRBV30 and J is TRBJ2-7; TRBD2 agrees at 9 bases. The CDR3 has 14 amino acids. The V and J ends lost 2 bases and 8 bases, in that order; junction bases with no gene match: 10. Germline V gene sequence: CDR1 GTSNPN, CDR2 SVGIG (reference sequence). The CDR3 reads CAWSTSGQVNKQYF. The DNA of the CDR3 is TGTGCCTGGAGTACTAGCGGGCAGGTTAACAAGCAGTACTTC.

This chain joins TRBV12-3 or TRBV12-4 and TRBJ2-7; D gene ambiguous. This CDR3 has 13 amino acids. Between the trimmed V and J ends, which lost 5 bases and 3 bases, there was a span of 11 bases. The CDR3 loop is CASSRLNDYEQYF. As DNA, the CDR3 is TGTGCCAGCAGTCGACTGAACGACTACGAGCAGTACTTC.

The V and J genes are TRBV9 and TRBJ2-2; the D gene is possibly TRBD2 (5 bases). Trimming shortened V by 9 bases and J by 1 base, and 13 bases separated the two germline ends. Germline assignment: CDR1 SGDLS and CDR2 YYNGEE. The CDR3 has 14 amino acids. CDR3 residues: CATRPSQNTGELFF. CDR3 bases: TGTGCCACCCGGCCTAGCCAGAACACCGGGGAGCTGTTTTTT.